Following are 10 T cell receptor beta chains from one sample sequenced in a study of T cells in localized non-small cell lung cancer. This table comes from immunoSEQ multiplex PCR, and its TCRdb copy is limited to in-frame clones, with some not included. The table lists 70,000 to 100,000 clones, roughly 93% of them singletons. Sequencing was performed on PBMCs, taken before any cancer treatment. These receptor sequences come from a woman aged 40-70 years with stage II squamous cell lung carcinoma.

The chain joins TRBV5-4 to TRBJ2-1; 7 positions match TRBD2. Trimming at V came to 3 bases and at J to 2 bases, leaving 2 bases not matched to a gene. This CDR3 has 14 amino acids. Germline V gene data show CDR1 as SGHNT and CDR2 as YYREEE (reference sequence). Here the CDR3 DNA reads TGTGCCAGCAGCTCCGGGACTACCTACAATGAGCAGTTCTTC. It encodes CASSSGTTYNEQFF.

A few counts support this clone. The chain combines TRBV5-8 with TRBJ2-7, with 7 bases fitting TRBD1. CDR3 length equals 16 residues. CDR1 SGHTS and CDR2 YDEGEE come from the germline V gene. After removal of 4 bases from V and 0 bases from J, the junction contained 10 bases not matched to a gene. The CDR3 DNA is TGTGCCAGCAGCCGGAGAAGATCAGGGGGCTCCTACGAGCAGTACTTC. It yields the protein CASSRRRSGGSYEQYF.

The table lists this clone with a count of one. The rearrangement joins TRBV4-1 to TRBJ2-2; no clear D gene. The ends were cut back, 4 bases at V and 0 bases at J, with 9 bases in the middle. Germline V gene lookup returns CDR1 MGHRA and CDR2 YSYEKL. CDR3 length equals 15 residues. CDR3 DNA: TGCGCCAGCAGCCCCCTGGGTCCGAACACCGGGGAGCTGTTTTTT. Translation gives CASSPLGPNTGELFF.

The CDR3 DNA reads TGTGCCAGCAGCGTTCCCGGGACAGGGGGCGCGAGGAGGGGAAAAGAGACCCAGTACTTC. This sequence encodes CASSVPGTGGARRGKETQYF. The V and J genes are TRBV5-8 and TRBJ2-5; 12 bases agree with TRBD1. V lost 4 bases and J lost 3; bases outside the gene matches: 19. This CDR3 is built from 20 residues. Germline CDR1 is SGHTS and CDR2 is YDEGEE.

The chain combines TRBV7-8 with TRBJ2-3; D not resolved. Trimming removed 1 base at V and 1 base at J, with 6 bases between. The CDR3 contains 14 residues. CDR1 is SGHVS and CDR2 is FQNEAQ in the germline V gene. Written as DNA, the CDR3 is TGTGCCAGCAGCTTAGAAATGGGCACAGATACGCAGTATTTT. It translates to CASSLEMGTDTQYF. Drawing the rest from reference TRBV7-8 and TRBJ2-3, the complete variable domain is GAGVSQSPRYKVAKRGQDVALRCDPISGHVSLFWYQQALGQGPEFLTYFQNEAQLDKSGLPSDRFFAERPEGSVSTLKIQRTQQEDSAVYLCASSLEMGTDTQYFGPGTRLTVL.

The chain couples TRBV5-1 to TRBJ1-2; D unclear. CDR1 SGHRS and CDR2 YFSETQ come from the germline V gene. V gave up 0 bases and J gave up 8 bases, with 17 bases separating them. This CDR3 spans 15 amino acids. Written as DNA, the CDR3 is TGCGCCAGCAGCTTGGGTTTGGGTAGTGTGGACGGCTACACCTTC. Amino acid sequence: CASSLGLGSVDGYTF.

The V call is TRBV11-1, the J call TRBJ2-7, with 12 bases lining up with TRBD2. Trimming removed 7 bases from V and 3 bases from J; junction bases left unmatched: 4. The CDR3 covers 14 residues. The germline V gene encodes CDR1 SGHAT and CDR2 FQDESV (reference sequence). The CDR3 DNA reads TGTGCCAGCACCAAGACTAGCGGGAGCTACGAGCAGTACTTC. This sequence encodes CASTKTSGSYEQYF. Drawing the rest from reference TRBV11-1 and TRBJ2-7, the complete variable domain is EAEVAQSPRYKITEKSQAVAFWCDPISGHATLYWYRQILGQGPELLVQFQDESVVDDSQLPKDRFSAERLKGVDSTLKIQPAELGDSAMYLCASTKTSGSYEQYFGPGTRLTVT.

V and J are TRBV5-1 and TRBJ1-1; possibly TRBD1 for D (6 bases). Between the trimmed V and J ends, which lost 0 bases and 6 bases, there was a span of 9 bases. Germline V lookup: CDR1 SGHRS, CDR2 YFSETQ. The CDR3 totals 13 residues. CDR3 in amino acids: CASSLDNRAEAFF. DNA for the CDR3: TGCGCCAGCAGCTTGGATAACAGGGCTGAAGCTTTCTTT.

The V and J genes are TRBV2 and TRBJ2-7; TRBD2 agrees at 9 bases. The J segment lost 0 bases and the V segment lost 5 bases, leaving 8 bases of the junction unmatched. Germline CDR1 and CDR2: SNHLY and FYNNEI. The CDR3 sequence is 16 residues long. CDR3 residues: CASSSTSGLASYEQYF. CDR3 bases: TGTGCCAGCAGTAGTACTTCGGGACTAGCCTCCTACGAGCAGTACTTC.

The chain couples TRBV28 to TRBJ2-3; perhaps TRBD2 as D (6 bases). From germline, CDR1 is MDHEN and CDR2 SYDVKM. V gave up 5 bases and J gave up 1 base, with 13 bases separating them. The CDR3 consists of 15 residues. CDR3 amino acids: CASSTNGGRTDTQYF. CDR3 DNA sequence: TGTGCCAGCAGTACCAACGGGGGACGCACAGATACGCAGTATTTT.